The sequence of this T cell receptor (beta chain) was determined in a study of vaccination effects on CD4 cells after COVID-19. Background on the study: Either the mRNA-1273 or the BNT162b2 vaccine was given to participants as two doses. Study outcomes and limitations: The study, lacking early post-infection timepoints, had few convalescent patients.

On this clone: Its antigen is still unknown.

CD4+ T cells specific for antigen were expanded with viral peptide pools by the ViraFEST assay before sequencing. Investigators separated out CD4+ T cells once around 11 days of culture had passed. Vaccine recipients, nucleocapsid antibody negative, had no prior SARS-CoV-2 infection. Produced via immunoSEQ multiplex PCR; TCRdb's table is partial and in-frame only. The data hold about 23,000 clones, with roughly four fifths observed a single time. This receptor was obtained from a human donor who received a COVID-19 vaccine. The sequenced sample was CD4+ T cells from PBMCs cultured with SARS-CoV-2 spike peptides, obtained before COVID-19 vaccination.

CDR3 region: CASSPAEITDTQYF. CDR3 nucleotide sequence: TGCGCCAGCAGCCCAGCTGAAATAACAGATACGCAGTATTTT. The chain carries TRBV4-1 and TRBJ2-3; D is unclear. Germline lookup yields CDR1 MGHRA and CDR2 YSYEKL. The length of the CDR3 is 14 residues. Trimming removed 4 bases at V and 3 bases at J, with 11 bases between.